The source of this T cell receptor (beta chain) is a study of vaccination effects on CD4 cells after COVID-19. Study background: The vaccine given was either BNT162b2 or mRNA-1273, in two doses. A couple of convalescent patients each provided a sample, at 16 days and at one week before vaccination. Overall study results and limits: Clones arising from infection and from vaccination showed marked clonal contraction late after vaccination.

Within the ViraFEST assay, antigen-specific CD4+ T cells underwent expansion with viral peptide pools prior to sequencing. Researchers isolated CD4+ T cells once 9 to 11 days of culture had elapsed. Documented for the person is a PCR-confirmed SARS-CoV-2 infection occurring between March and December 2020. TCRdb's copy holds only in-frame clones and misses some; the assay was immunoSEQ multiplex PCR. This table holds tens of thousands of clones, just under 75% found once. CDR1 and CDR2 (germline): SGHRS, YFSETQ. The CDR3 spans 13 residues. Trimming shortened V by 0 bases and J by 3 bases, and 6 bases separated the two germline ends. About this clone itself: What it binds is unknown.

The material sequenced was CD4+ T cells from PBMCs cultured with a peptide pool, taken before COVID-19 vaccination. The rearrangement uses TRBV5-1 and TRBJ2-5; D call uncertain. The receptor was isolated from a human donor who had a prior SARS-CoV-2 infection. The CDR3 here is CASSLGQKETQYF. The CDR3 nucleotides are TGCGCCAGCAGCTTGGGTCAGAAAGAGACCCAGTACTTC.